The sequence of this T cell receptor (beta chain) was determined in a study of shared clonotypes between healthy human individuals. Findings of the study overall: Some clonotypes were shared by all four sorted-subset donors, while others were not shared. The non-shared ones had lower generation probabilities than the shared ones.

J was trimmed by 0 bases and V by 1 base; bases with no gene match: 2. CDR1 MDHEN and CDR2 SYDVKM come from the germline V gene. The CDR3 length is 16 residues. To note about this clone: Its antigen is still unknown.

Deep level was the assay's run setting. The protocol was immunoSEQ multiplex PCR, while the TCRdb copy is restricted to in-frame clones and leaves out a portion. The table lists 950,000 to 1,100,000 clones, about 75% of them singletons. The receptor was isolated from a man aged 18-30 years in good health. V is TRBV28 and J is TRBJ1-4; TRBD1 aligns across 7 bases. The sequencing input was memory CD4+ T cells sorted from blood. Sample subset: CD45RA-negative fraction. The CDR3 sequence is CASSLLGGTTNEKLFF. DNA of the CDR3: TGTGCCAGCAGTTTATTAGGGGGCACAACTAATGAAAAACTGTTTTTT.